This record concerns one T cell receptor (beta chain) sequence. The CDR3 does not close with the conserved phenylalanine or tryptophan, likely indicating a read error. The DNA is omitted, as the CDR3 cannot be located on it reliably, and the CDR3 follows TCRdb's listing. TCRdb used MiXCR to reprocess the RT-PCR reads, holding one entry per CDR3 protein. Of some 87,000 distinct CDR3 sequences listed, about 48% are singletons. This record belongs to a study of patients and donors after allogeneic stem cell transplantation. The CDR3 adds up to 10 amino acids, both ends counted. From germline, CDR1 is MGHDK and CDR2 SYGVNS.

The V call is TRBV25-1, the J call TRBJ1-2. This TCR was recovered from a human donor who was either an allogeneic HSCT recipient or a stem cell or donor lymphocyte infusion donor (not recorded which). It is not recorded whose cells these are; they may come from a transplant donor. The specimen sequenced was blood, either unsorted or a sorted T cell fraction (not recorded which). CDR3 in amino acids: CASSEYLPAV.